This T cell receptor beta chain was identified during a study of radiotherapy plus CTLA-4 blockade in lung cancer. Study background: Disease control was seen in 25% to 40% of patients, objective responses in roughly 17%.

Remarks on this clone: Its specificity is unknown.

Profiling relied on immunoSEQ multiplex PCR, and the TCRdb table lists in-frame clones only, not all of them. The repertoire consists of about 77,000 clones, with approximately 73% occurring once and the leading ten covering more than 8%. Study-wide points: Reportedly, early blood T cell clone dynamics best predicted response, with interferon-beta. Blood-borne expansion of tumor-derived TCR clones followed radiotherapy plus ipilimumab.

Alongside CTLA-4 blockade with ipilimumab, patients with chemo-refractory metastatic non-small-cell lung cancer received focal radiation. Trimming took 6 bases from V and 4 from J, leaving 10 bases between them. This CDR3 is 13 amino acids long. Per the germline V gene, CDR1 is MNHEY and CDR2 is SMNVEV (reference sequence). Specimen: peripheral blood, collected from a patient treated with radiotherapy plus ipilimumab. This clonotype was obtained from a human donor with non-small cell lung cancer whose response to radiotherapy plus ipilimumab could not be evaluated. This rearrangement joins TRBV27 to TRBJ1-5; a weak D match, TRBD1 (5 bases). In DNA, the CDR3 is TGTGCCAGCAGCCAGGCAGGGAATCAGCCCCAGCATTTT. Amino acids: CASSQAGNQPQHF.